The rows below give T cell receptor beta chains drawn from one sample of a study of blood T cell repertoires in COVID-19. Only in-frame clones appear in the TCRdb table, and some are missing; sequencing was by immunoSEQ multiplex PCR. Of approximately 110,000 clones listed, around four fifths were seen once; the top ten hold about 6%. Sequencing used peripheral blood. Every receptor here comes from an older man with COVID-19, enrolled during active disease. Each CDR3 is given with its conserved first and last residue. Each record gives: CDR3 length, D gene, clone size, V gene, J gene, CDR3 DNA, CDR3 protein. A D gene is named only where the DNA matches it firmly. Clone size is stated in some rows and not others, as once, few, many or a class when expanded.

13	TRBD1	.	TRBV5-1	TRBJ2-5	TGCGCCAGCAGCTGGGACAGCGGAGAGACCCAGTACTTC	CASSWDSGETQYF
15	TRBD2	once	TRBV19	TRBJ2-1	TGTGCCAGTAGGAGTTTACTAGCGGGCTACAATGAGCAGTTCTTC	CASRSLLAGYNEQFF
16	.	once	TRBV6-5	TRBJ2-3	TGTGCCAGCAGTTACTCGACAGGCTATAGCACAGATACGCAGTATTTT	CASSYSTGYSTDTQYF
14	TRBD1	.	TRBV9	TRBJ1-1	TGTGCCAGCAGCCCTACAGGGGTTCCCACTGAAGCTTTCTTT	CASSPTGVPTEAFF
13	.	once	TRBV7-9	TRBJ2-5	TGTGCCAGCAGCCCTATCCCTGGACAAACCCAGTACTTC	CASSPIPGQTQYF
14	TRBD1	.	TRBV5-4	TRBJ1-4	TGTGCCAGCGGGAAGGGGGCGTCTAATGAAAAACTGTTTTTT	CASGKGASNEKLFF
11	TRBD2	.	TRBV5-1	TRBJ2-7	TGCGCCAGTAGTTCGGGGGGCGAGCAGTACTTC	CASSSGGEQYF
15	TRBD2	.	TRBV6-2/TRBV6-3	TRBJ2-4	TGTGCCAGCAGTTCCCCGGGACTAGCAGAAAACATTCAGTACTTC	CASSSPGLAENIQYF
16	TRBD1	.	TRBV5-1	TRBJ2-7	TGCGCCAGCAGCTTGAGGGCAGGGGGCGCCCCCGGCGAGCAGTACTTC	CASSLRAGGAPGEQYF
13	.	once	TRBV27	TRBJ1-5	TGTGCCAGCAGTTTCACAGGGACCCAGCCCCAGCATTTT	CASSFTGTQPQHF
14	.	.	TRBV4-3	TRBJ1-1	TGCGCCAGCAGCCAAGCGGGATGGAGCACTGAAGCTTTCTTT	CASSQAGWSTEAFF
14	.	few	TRBV7-2	TRBJ1-1	TGTGCCAGCAGCCCGCGGGCCACGAACACTGAAGCTTTCTTT	CASSPRATNTEAFF
17	.	few	TRBV28	TRBJ1-5	TGTGCCAGCAGTCCCCAGCCGACAGGTATTAGCAATCAGCCCCAGCATTTT	CASSPQPTGISNQPQHF
15	.	.	TRBV4-3	TRBJ2-2	TGCGCCAGCAGCCCCTACGGATCGGGCACCGGGGAGCTGTTTTTT	CASSPYGSGTGELFF
16	TRBD2	once	TRBV24-1	TRBJ2-5	TGTGCCACCAGTGATTTCAATAGCGGGAACCAAGAGACCCAGTACTTC	CATSDFNSGNQETQYF
14	.	few	TRBV24-1	TRBJ2-1	TGTGCCACCAGTGACTACGGGTCTCACAATGAGCAGTTCTTC	CATSDYGSHNEQFF
13	.	.	TRBV19	TRBJ1-1	TGTGCCAGTAGTGGCAGGGCTGTTAAAGAAGCTTTCTTT	CASSGRAVKEAFF
18	.	.	TRBV14	TRBJ2-1	TGTGCCAGCAGCCCAAGACGTCCAGCGGCCCCCCTCTACAATGAGCAGTTCTTC	CASSPRRPAAPLYNEQFF
16	.	.	TRBV5-1	TRBJ1-5	TGCGCCAGCAGCGCGCTTCCCTCAGGGGTGAATCAGCCCCAGCATTTT	CASSALPSGVNQPQHF
13	.	.	TRBV24-1	TRBJ2-3	TGTGCCACCGAGACAGACAGCACAGATACGCAGTATTTT	CATETDSTDTQYF
15	TRBD1	.	TRBV19	TRBJ1-5	TGTGCCAGGGACCGGGACAGGGAGAGGCGGCAGCCCCAGCATTTT	CARDRDRERRQPQHF
16	TRBD2	.	TRBV3-1/TRBV3-2	TRBJ2-7	TGTGCCAGCAGCCAAGGGGAGCGTAGCGGGAGCTACGAGCAGTACTTC	CASSQGERSGSYEQYF
12	TRBD1	.	TRBV30	TRBJ1-2	TGTGCCTGGAGGAACAGGGGCTATGGCTACACCTTC	CAWRNRGYGYTF
15	.	.	TRBV11-2	TRBJ2-7	TGTGCCAGCAGCTTGATTAGCGGTTCTTCCTACGAGCAGTACTTC	CASSLISGSSYEQYF
15	.	.	TRBV5-4	TRBJ2-3	TGTGCCAGCAGCTTGTCGGTTGGGAGCGCAGATACGCAGTATTTT	CASSLSVGSADTQYF
16	TRBD1	.	TRBV3-1/TRBV3-2	TRBJ1-1	TGTGCCAGCAGCCAGCGGGACAGGACGAAAGGGACTGAAGCTTTCTTT	CASSQRDRTKGTEAFF
15	.	.	TRBV6-6	TRBJ2-7	TGTGCCAGCAGTTACTTCAACAACGGGGGCTACGAGCAGTACTTC	CASSYFNNGGYEQYF
13	.	.	TRBV3-1/TRBV3-2	TRBJ2-1	TGTGCCAGCAGCCCCAGCTCCTACAATGAGCAGTTCTTC	CASSPSSYNEQFF
14	TRBD1	.	TRBV18	TRBJ2-3	TGTGCCAGCTCACCGGGACAGAGCACAGATACGCAGTATTTT	CASSPGQSTDTQYF
15	.	.	TRBV5-6	TRBJ2-3	TGTGCCAGCAGCCCTCAAGGGGGGGTGGCTGATACGCAGTATTTT	CASSPQGGVADTQYF
15	TRBD1	once	TRBV7-2	TRBJ2-1	TGTGCCAGCAGCTTAGGCACAGGGGCTGAGAATGAGCAGTTCTTC	CASSLGTGAENEQFF
13	.	.	TRBV10-3	TRBJ2-1	TGTGCCATCCGGGGACTCCTTGAAAATGAGCAGTTCTTC	CAIRGLLENEQFF
14	TRBD1	few	TRBV9	TRBJ2-5	TGTGCCAGCAGCGCCGGGACAGTCTACGAGACCCAGTACTTC	CASSAGTVYETQYF
17	TRBD2	.	TRBV5-1	TRBJ2-5	TGCGCCAGCAGCCACGGCCCGATTAGCGGGTTACAAGAGACCCAGTACTTC	CASSHGPISGLQETQYF
16	.	.	TRBV5-1	TRBJ2-3	TGCGCCAGCAGCTTGACCGGGGGGCGCGACACAGATACGCAGTATTTT	CASSLTGGRDTDTQYF